This T cell receptor beta chain is from a study of regulatory T cells in long-lasting Graves disease. Study findings and constraints: Clonotypes that were public and shared totalled 2,500 to 3,500 in persistent patients versus 750 to 1,000 in new patients.

To note about this clonotype: The target antigen is unknown.

Construction of TCR beta libraries relied on iRepertoire HTBI primers and on Arm-PCR targeting CDR3 regions. TCRdb itself ran the multiplex PCR reads through MiXCR, one entry per CDR3 protein. The sample includes approximately 470,000 distinct CDR3 sequences, roughly 15% of them seen just once. Time point in this sample: newly diagnosed GD, antithyroid drugs for less than 3 months. There was RNA extracted from PBMCs, and the TCR library was made from it. The CDR3 totals 15 residues. After removal of 4 bases from V and 3 bases from J, the junction contained 4 bases not matched to a gene. Germline assignment: CDR1 KGHDR and CDR2 SFDVKD. This sample was shared with a second study, whose subject was T cells in Graves' hyperthyroidism and ophthalmopathy.

V is TRBV24-1 and J is TRBJ2-7; 11 nucleotides line up with TRBD2. The source of this sequence is a man between 40 and 49 years old with Graves disease. The material sequenced was peripheral blood mononuclear cells (PBMCs), taken at new diagnosis, from a patient treated with antithyroid drugs. Here the CDR3 DNA reads TGTGCCACCAGTGAAACCGGGACTAGCGGCTACGAGCAGTACTTC. Translated: CATSETGTSGYEQYF.